This is a list of T cell receptor beta chains from one sample in a study of shared clonotypes between healthy human individuals. Sequenced by immunoSEQ multiplex PCR; TCRdb stores in-frame clones only, minus some. The sample lists 2 million to 2.5 million clones; roughly 95% were seen once. The material sequenced was naive CD4+ T cells sorted from blood. These receptors were collected from a man aged 18-30 years in good health. CDR3s include the opening cysteine and the closing phenylalanine or tryptophan. The D gene is left open where the match is weak. Not every row has a clone size; where given, it reads once, few, many or a size class.

.	TRBV28	TRBJ1-4	.	TGTGCCAGCACAGGGAATGAAAAACTGTTTTTT	CASTGNEKLFF
.	TRBV7-9	TRBJ2-5	.	TGTGCCACCGCGGGGGCCCTCGGGGAGACCCAGTACTTC	CATAGALGETQYF
TRBD2	TRBV6-5	TRBJ2-7	.	TGTGCCAGCAGTGGGACTAGCGGCTACGAGCAGTACTTC	CASSGTSGYEQYF
TRBD2	TRBV6-5	TRBJ2-1	.	TGTGCCAGCAGTTACTCGGGACTAGCGGGAGCGGGTGAGCAGTTCTTC	CASSYSGLAGAGEQFF
.	TRBV30	TRBJ2-5	.	TGTGCCTGGAGTGTCCGGAGAGCAGAGACCCAGTACTTC	CAWSVRRAETQYF
.	TRBV7-9	TRBJ1-2	.	TGTGCCAGCAGCTTCCAAACGGAAGGCTACACCTTC	CASSFQTEGYTF
.	TRBV10-3	TRBJ2-7	.	TGTGCCATCACTAAGTCCTTGAGCTCCTACGAGCAGTACTTC	CAITKSLSSYEQYF
TRBD2	TRBV5-1	TRBJ2-3	.	TGCGCCAGCAGCTTGGGACTAGCGGGTACAGATACGCAGTATTTT	CASSLGLAGTDTQYF
.	TRBV18	TRBJ1-2	.	TGTGCCAGCTCACCCGGGAGAGACTATGGCTACACCTTC	CASSPGRDYGYTF
.	TRBV5-3	TRBJ1-2	.	TGTGCCAGAAGCTCATTCGGGACAACACCGAACGAGGGCTATGGCTACACCTTC	CARSSFGTTPNEGYGYTF
TRBD1	TRBV6-4	TRBJ2-1	.	TGTGCCAGCAGTGACGAGAAAAGGGGGCGTGTGCAGTTCTTC	CASSDEKRGRVQFF
.	TRBV28	TRBJ2-7	.	TGTGCCAGCAGTTTACGAGGCTACGAGCAGTACTTC	CASSLRGYEQYF
TRBD1	TRBV29-1	TRBJ2-7	.	TGCAGCGTTGAAGACGTGACAGGGTACGAGCAGTACTTC	CSVEDVTGYEQYF
.	TRBV7-9	TRBJ1-2	.	TGTGCCAGCAACAACAACGGGGGGGCTACTTATGGCTACACCTTC	CASNNNGGATYGYTF
.	TRBV10-3	TRBJ2-2	once	TGTGCCATCAGTGAGCGAGGAGAAAACACCGGGGAGCTGTTTTTT	CAISERGENTGELFF
.	TRBV5-1	TRBJ1-1	.	TGCGCCAGCAGCTTGGGGACAGTCATGAACACTGAAGCTTTCTTT	CASSLGTVMNTEAFF
TRBD1	TRBV5-4	TRBJ2-7	.	TGTGCCAGCAGCCGGACAGGGGATAATTACGAGCAGTACTTC	CASSRTGDNYEQYF
.	TRBV29-1	TRBJ1-3	.	TGCAGCGTTCGGCTTTTAGGCGCTGGAAACACCATATATTTT	CSVRLLGAGNTIYF
TRBD1	TRBV4-1	TRBJ2-2	.	TGCGCCAGCAGCTCCGGACAGGGATCTGGGTTGGGCGCCGGGGAGCTGTTTTTT	CASSSGQGSGLGAGELFF
.	TRBV27	TRBJ2-7	.	TGTGCCAGCAGTTTTAGCGGCTCAGGCAACGAGCAGTACTTC	CASSFSGSGNEQYF
.	TRBV5-1	TRBJ2-2	.	TGCGCCAGCAGCTTGGACACGGGTAACACCGGGGAGCTGTTTTTT	CASSLDTGNTGELFF
.	TRBV6-5	TRBJ1-4	.	TGTGCCAGCGGGGAGGGGGCAACTAATGAAAAACTGTTTTTT	CASGEGATNEKLFF
.	TRBV2	TRBJ2-7	.	TGTGCCAGCAGTGAAGTTTCTCCGGGAGAGCGGTACTTC	CASSEVSPGERYF
.	TRBV6-6	TRBJ2-4	.	TGTGCCAGCAGTTATCGTCGCGGGATGGAGAACATTCAGTACTTC	CASSYRRGMENIQYF
TRBD1	TRBV7-7	TRBJ2-2	.	TGTGCTAGCACGGGACAGATAAACACCGGGGAGCTGTTTTTT	CASTGQINTGELFF
TRBD1	TRBV10-3	TRBJ2-7	.	TGTGCCATCAGATGGGACAGTATCTACGAGCAGTACTTC	CAIRWDSIYEQYF
.	TRBV6-1	TRBJ1-6	.	TGTGCCAGCAGTGATAGCCGGGATCGGAATAATTCACCCCTCCACTTT	CASSDSRDRNNSPLHF
.	TRBV11-2	TRBJ1-1	.	TGTGCCAGTTCCCGGACGGATAACACTGAAGCTTTCTTT	CASSRTDNTEAFF
TRBD2	TRBV18	TRBJ2-3	.	TGTGCCAGCTCACCAGGCGGTCTAGCGGGACTCACAGATACGCAGTATTTT	CASSPGGLAGLTDTQYF
TRBD2	TRBV2	TRBJ2-7	.	TGTGCCAGCAGTGGTGGACTAGCGGGAGAGCAGCAGTACTTC	CASSGGLAGEQQYF
TRBD2	TRBV10-1	TRBJ2-3	.	TGCGCCAGCAGTGAGTCCTTTGGGACTAGCACTAGCACAGATACGCAGTATTTT	CASSESFGTSTSTDTQYF
.	TRBV5-6	TRBJ2-7	.	TGTGCCAGCAGCTTGGTAGGGTGGGAGCAGTACTTC	CASSLVGWEQYF
TRBD2	TRBV7-9	TRBJ2-4	.	TGTGCCAGCAGCTTTCTATTGACTAGCGGGGGGACTAAAAACATTCAGTACTTC	CASSFLLTSGGTKNIQYF
.	TRBV7-2	TRBJ1-5	.	TGTGCCAGCACCGGGGACGTGGGTAATCAGCCCCAGCATTTT	CASTGDVGNQPQHF
.	TRBV27	TRBJ2-1	.	TGTGCCATTCAGGGTGGGGAATACAATGAGCAGTTCTTC	CAIQGGEYNEQFF
TRBD2	TRBV5-6	TRBJ2-5	.	TGTGCCAGCAGCTTGAGACTAGCGGGGGGGCAAGAGACCCAGTACTTC	CASSLRLAGGQETQYF
.	TRBV27	TRBJ1-1	.	TGTGCCAGCAAGGCCGGGACGGGGATGAACACTGAAGCTTTCTTT	CASKAGTGMNTEAFF
.	TRBV15	TRBJ1-4	.	TGTGCCACCAGAGAGGGGGGGAGCGGGGGTGAAAAACTGTTTTTT	CATREGGSGGEKLFF
.	TRBV2	TRBJ2-7	few	TGTGCCAGCAGTGGTCCGAGCTGGGGGACGGAGCAGTACTTC	CASSGPSWGTEQYF
TRBD1	TRBV6-5	TRBJ2-1	once	TGTGCGGTCGACAGGGGAGGTGAGCAGTTCTTC	CAVDRGGEQFF
.	TRBV10-3	TRBJ1-1	.	TGTGCCATCAGTGAGTCTTATGCCGGACGCGGGGACACTGAAGCTTTCTTT	CAISESYAGRGDTEAFF
TRBD1	TRBV7-9	TRBJ2-7	.	TGTGCCAGCAGCCCACCGGGACAGGGATTTTCCTACGAGCAGTACTTC	CASSPPGQGFSYEQYF
.	TRBV30	TRBJ1-2	.	TGTGCCTGGAGTGTTGGTAGGATCTATGGCTACACCTTC	CAWSVGRIYGYTF